This is a list of T cell receptor beta chains from one sample in a study of shared clonotypes between healthy human individuals. Sequencing was performed with immunoSEQ multiplex PCR; in TCRdb, only in-frame clones are kept and a portion is missing. Of 1.5 million to 2.5 million clones listed, about 95% are singletons. The sample consisted of naive CD8+ T cells sorted from blood. These receptors originate from a man aged 18-30 years in good health. Both conserved end residues are part of each CDR3. Fields, in order: clone size, D gene, V gene, CDR3 length, J gene, CDR3 protein, CDR3 DNA. The D gene is left open where the match is weak. Clone size appears in some rows only: once, few, many, or a class for an expanded clone.

>NA|NA|TRBV6-5|12|TRBJ1-2
CASSYSGHGYTF
TGTGCCAGCAGTTACTCGGGACATGGCTACACCTTC
>NA|NA|TRBV11-2|16|TRBJ2-7
CASSLYDRTDSYEQYF
TGTGCCAGCAGCTTATACGATAGGACAGATTCCTACGAGCAGTACTTC
>NA|NA|TRBV18|13|TRBJ2-5
CASSPGTSETQYF
TGTGCCAGCTCACCAGGGACGTCGGAGACCCAGTACTTC
>NA|NA|TRBV4-3|16|TRBJ2-7
CASSQDLQGYSYEQYF
TGCGCCAGCAGCCAAGATTTACAGGGTTACTCCTACGAGCAGTACTTC
>NA|NA|TRBV7-3|14|TRBJ2-1
CASSSSGGSNEQFF
TGTGCCAGCAGCTCCAGCGGTGGTAGCAATGAGCAGTTCTTC
>NA|NA|TRBV27|14|TRBJ1-1
CASRYPGPNTEAFF
TGTGCCAGCAGGTATCCGGGGCCGAACACTGAAGCTTTCTTT
>once|TRBD2|TRBV7-9|18|TRBJ2-7
CASSLAAGTSGRMSEQYF
TGTGCCAGCAGCTTAGCTGCCGGGACTAGCGGGAGAATGAGCGAGCAGTACTTC
>NA|NA|TRBV9|15|TRBJ2-3
CASSVYGTPTDTQYF
TGTGCCAGCAGCGTATACGGGACACCCACAGATACGCAGTATTTT
>once|NA|TRBV10-2|17|TRBJ1-3
CASSEDYRLVGGNTIYF
TGCGCCAGCAGTGAGGATTACCGTTTAGTGGGAGGAAACACCATATATTTT
>NA|TRBD2|TRBV27|16|TRBJ2-7
CASSLVAGATGYEQYF
TGTGCCAGCAGTTTAGTAGCGGGAGCTACCGGCTACGAGCAGTACTTC
>NA|TRBD1|TRBV10-1|13|TRBJ1-2
CASSEDRGYGYTF
TGCGCCAGCAGTGAGGACAGGGGCTATGGCTACACCTTC
>NA|TRBD2|TRBV6-5|16|TRBJ2-5
CASSYVLAGGQETQYF
TGTGCCAGCAGTTACGTTCTAGCGGGGGGGCAAGAGACCCAGTACTTC
>NA|NA|TRBV7-9|11|TRBJ2-1
CASSGQDTSFF
TGTGCCAGCAGCGGGCAGGACACGTCGTTCTTC
>NA|NA|TRBV13|13|TRBJ1-1
CASSLRGATEAFF
TGTGCCAGCAGCTTAAGAGGGGCGACTGAAGCTTTCTTT
>NA|NA|TRBV6-5|13|TRBJ2-7
CASSYLGDYEQYF
TGTGCCAGCAGTTACCTAGGAGACTACGAGCAGTACTTC
>NA|NA|TRBV15|14|TRBJ1-2
CATIAGPPNYGYTF
TGTGCCACCATCGCAGGACCTCCTAACTATGGCTACACCTTC
>NA|NA|TRBV30|13|TRBJ1-1
CAWSVRQFTEAFF
TGTGCCTGGAGTGTACGGCAGTTCACTGAAGCTTTCTTT
>NA|NA|TRBV4-1|15|TRBJ1-1
CASSHLAGAGTEAFF
TGCGCCAGCAGCCACTTAGCGGGGGCTGGGACTGAAGCTTTCTTT
>NA|NA|TRBV6-5|13|TRBJ2-7
CASSYSRTYEQYF
TGTGCCAGCAGTTACAGCAGAACCTACGAGCAGTACTTC
>once|TRBD2|TRBV6-5|15|TRBJ2-7
CASSYGSSGVYEQYF
TGTGCCAGCAGTTACGGTTCTAGCGGGGTCTACGAGCAGTACTTC
>once|TRBD2|TRBV29-1|14|TRBJ2-1
CSVGLAGASNEQFF
TGCAGCGTTGGATTAGCGGGGGCCTCCAATGAGCAGTTCTTC
>once|NA|TRBV6-1|13|TRBJ2-5
CASSAGTPQTQYF
TGTGCCAGCAGTGCCGGGACTCCACAGACCCAGTACTTC
>NA|TRBD1|TRBV13|14|TRBJ2-1
CASSLAQGVNEQFF
TGTGCCAGCAGCTTAGCACAGGGGGTCAATGAGCAGTTCTTC
>few|NA|TRBV19|13|TRBJ2-1
CASSSSWGYEQFF
TGTGCCAGTAGTTCCTCTTGGGGGTATGAGCAGTTCTTC
>NA|NA|TRBV6-1|16|TRBJ2-7
CASSAPQGRVFNEQYF
TGTGCCAGCAGTGCACCACAGGGCAGGGTTTTTAACGAGCAGTACTTC
>few|TRBD1|TRBV11-2|13|TRBJ1-2
CASSYTGGYGYTF
TGTGCCAGCAGCTACACAGGGGGCTATGGCTACACCTTC
>NA|NA|TRBV30|13|TRBJ1-2
CAWTTGTDRGYTF
TGTGCCTGGACCACGGGAACAGACCGAGGCTACACCTTC
>NA|NA|TRBV9|16|TRBJ2-1
CASSGRRAGAYNEQFF
TGTGCCAGCAGCGGTCGTAGAGCCGGCGCCTACAATGAGCAGTTCTTC
>NA|TRBD2|TRBV9|15|TRBJ2-1
CASSPGLALYNEQFF
TGTGCCAGCAGCCCTGGACTAGCCTTATACAATGAGCAGTTCTTC
>NA|NA|TRBV27|15|TRBJ2-3
CASSPLEALWDTQYF
TGTGCCAGCAGTCCCCTTGAGGCACTGTGGGATACGCAGTATTTT
>NA|TRBD1|TRBV5-6|13|TRBJ2-7
CASSFGQGNEQYF
TGTGCCAGCAGCTTCGGACAGGGGAACGAGCAGTACTTC
>NA|NA|TRBV7-2|15|TRBJ2-7
CASSSVPVGVNEQYF
TGTGCCAGCAGCTCCGTCCCTGTGGGGGTGAACGAGCAGTACTTC
>NA|TRBD1|TRBV27|16|TRBJ1-6
CASSLYRGGGDSPLHF
TGTGCCAGCAGTCTCTACAGGGGCGGGGGTGATTCACCCCTCCACTTT
>NA|TRBD2|TRBV6-1|15|TRBJ2-1
CASSDSGLAGAEQFF
TGTGCCAGCAGTGACTCGGGACTAGCGGGGGCTGAGCAGTTCTTC
>NA|NA|TRBV27|17|TRBJ2-2
CASSPSIGELNTGELFF
TGTGCCAGCAGTCCAAGTATAGGGGAACTGAACACCGGGGAGCTGTTTTTT
>NA|NA|TRBV2|12|TRBJ2-1
CASSEVNWGPFF
TGTGCCAGCAGTGAAGTGAACTGGGGGCCGTTCTTC
>NA|NA|TRBV5-4|12|TRBJ2-7
CASNGLSSEQYF
TGTGCCAGCAACGGACTTTCCTCCGAGCAGTACTTC
>once|TRBD1|TRBV7-9|16|TRBJ2-1
CASSTWTGGLSNEQFF
TGTGCCAGCAGCACATGGACAGGGGGCCTTTCCAATGAGCAGTTCTTC
>NA|NA|TRBV10-3|13|TRBJ1-2
CAIKPTGNYGYTF
TGTGCCATCAAACCGACAGGCAACTATGGCTACACCTTC
>NA|TRBD2|TRBV6-5|16|TRBJ2-1
CASSYFGLAGHNEQFF
TGTGCCAGCAGTTACTTCGGACTAGCGGGGCACAATGAGCAGTTCTTC
>NA|TRBD2|TRBV9|16|TRBJ2-3
CASSGSVAGGIDTQYF
TGTGCCAGCAGCGGATCGGTAGCGGGAGGAATAGATACGCAGTATTTT
>NA|TRBD2|TRBV29-1|16|TRBJ2-5
CSVEDWEREIEETQYF
TGCAGCGTTGAAGATTGGGAGCGGGAGATCGAGGAGACCCAGTACTTC
>few|TRBD1|TRBV19|15|TRBJ2-1
CASRIDRGTYNEQFF
TGTGCCAGTAGGATCGACAGGGGAACGTACAATGAGCAGTTCTTC
>NA|NA|TRBV6-1|13|TRBJ1-1
CASRDGENTEAFF
TGTGCCAGCAGGGATGGAGAGAACACTGAAGCTTTCTTT
>NA|NA|TRBV4-1|13|TRBJ1-5
CASSLRLGQPQHF
TGCGCCAGCAGCCTCAGACTTGGCCAGCCCCAGCATTTT
>NA|NA|TRBV28|15|TRBJ1-2
CASSWGGDWYYGYTF
TGTGCCAGCAGTTGGGGGGGAGACTGGTACTATGGCTACACCTTC
>NA|TRBD1|TRBV13|13|TRBJ2-7
CASSSYRGHEQYF
TGTGCCAGCAGCTCTTACAGGGGGCACGAGCAGTACTTC
>NA|TRBD1|TRBV6-5|16|TRBJ2-7
CASSYSLGQFPYEQYF
TGTGCCAGCAGTTACTCTTTGGGACAGTTTCCCTACGAGCAGTACTTC
>NA|TRBD1|TRBV9|13|TRBJ2-7
CASSEGQGWEQYF
TGTGCCAGCAGCGAGGGACAGGGCTGGGAGCAGTACTTC
>NA|TRBD1|TRBV6-1|14|TRBJ2-7
CASGGTGRHYEQYF
TGTGCCAGCGGGGGGACAGGACGCCACTACGAGCAGTACTTC